These 29 T cell receptor beta chains originate from one sample sequenced in a study of T cell changes during pregnancy in multiple sclerosis. Produced via immunoSEQ multiplex PCR; TCRdb's table is partial and in-frame only. Of 60,000 to 90,000 clones listed, under 95% are singletons. The source material was peripheral blood, sampled after pregnancy. These receptors originate from a female donor in good health, enrolled as a control in a pregnancy study.

The rearrangement uses TRBV4-2 and TRBJ2-2; a weak D match, TRBD2 (6 bases). The germline gives CDR1 LGHNA, CDR2 YNFKEQ. Trimming stripped 3 bases from V and 0 bases from J, with 14 bases between. The CDR3 covers 17 residues. The CDR3 nucleotides read TGTGCCAGCAGCCATGACTGGGGGGACTCGAACACCGGGGAGCTGTTTTTT. Its translation is CASSHDWGDSNTGELFF.

This clone has more than one count but fewer than ten. This chain uses TRBV5-4 with TRBJ1-2; 8 bases match TRBD1. V trimming: 4 bases; J trimming: 2 bases; junction bases outside the gene matches: 4. The germline CDR1 and CDR2 sequences are SGHNT and YYREEE (reference sequence). This CDR3 is 14 amino acids long. The DNA for the CDR3 is TGTGCCAGCAGCCTAAGGACAGGGAACTATGGCTACACCTTC. It is translated as CASSLRTGNYGYTF. The full variable domain, rest sourced from reference TRBV5-4 and TRBJ1-2, is ETGVTQSPTHLIKTRGQQVTLRCSSQSGHNTVSWYQQALGQGPQFIFQYYREEENGRGNFPPRFSGLQFPNYSSELNVNALELDDSALYLCASSLRTGNYGYTFGSGTRLTVV.

This clone has a single count. V and J are TRBV7-2 and TRBJ1-2; 9 nucleotides line up with TRBD1. The J segment lost 3 bases and the V segment lost 5 bases, leaving 4 bases of the junction unmatched. Germline lookup yields CDR1 SGHTA and CDR2 FQGNSA. There are 14 residues in the CDR3. Written as DNA, the CDR3 is TGTGCCAGCAGCCAGAGGACAGGGGACTATGGCTACACCTTC. Translated, it gives CASSQRTGDYGYTF.

The rearrangement uses TRBV12-5 and TRBJ2-7; D is perhaps TRBD2 (5 bases). This CDR3 has 15 amino acids. Trimming stripped 6 bases from V and 6 bases from J, with 21 bases between. CDR1 and CDR2 from the germline V gene are LGHNT and FRNRAP. CDR3 loop: CASGPRGSQGFEQYF. In DNA form, the CDR3 reads TGTGCTAGTGGGCCCCGAGGGTCGCAAGGCTTCGAGCAGTACTTC.

This clone was seen once. The gene calls are TRBV19 and TRBJ2-7; 7 bases agree with TRBD1. The CDR3 totals 14 residues. Germline V gene data show CDR1 as LNHDA and CDR2 as SQIVND (reference sequence). Trimming cost V 4 bases and J 1 base; bases outside gene matches: 4. The CDR3 region has the DNA TGTGCCAGTAGTAGGACAGGCGCTTCCTACGAGCAGTACTTC. This sequence encodes CASSRTGASYEQYF.

This clone is a singleton in its sample. This chain connects TRBV28 to TRBJ1-2; D uncertain. The V end was cut by 3 bases, the J end by 2 bases, with 13 bases between. The CDR3 extends over 15 amino acids. Germline CDR1 reads MDHEN; CDR2 reads SYDVKM. The chain's CDR3 is CASSFAREGNYGYTF. Written as DNA, the CDR3 is TGTGCCAGCAGTTTTGCCCGGGAGGGAAACTATGGCTACACCTTC.

The CDR3 region is CASSRGSYSNTGELFF. The CDR3 DNA reads TGTGCCAGCAGCCGGGGGAGCTACTCGAACACCGGGGAGCTGTTTTTT. The V call is TRBV5-8, the J call TRBJ2-2; D is perhaps TRBD2 (6 bases). CDR1 SGHTS and CDR2 YDEGEE come from the germline V gene. Trimming pared 4 bases from V and 0 bases from J, leaving 13 bases between. The CDR3 contains 16 residues.

The chain is built from TRBV6-6 and TRBJ2-3, with TRBD2 matching 7 bases. The CDR3 runs to 15 residues. Looked up from germline, CDR1 is MNHNY and CDR2 is SVGAGI (reference sequence). V lost 0 bases, J lost 4 bases, and 4 bases stayed unmatched. The CDR3 here is CASSYSGGGPDTQYF. The CDR3 region has the DNA TGTGCCAGCAGTTACTCTGGGGGGGGTCCAGATACGCAGTATTTT.

The chain employs TRBV10-2 and TRBJ2-3; 9 nucleotides align to TRBD2. CDR1 is WSHSY, CDR2 SAAADI, per germline. The length of the CDR3 is 14 residues. V trimming: 5 bases; J trimming: 3 bases; junction bases outside the gene matches: 3. The CDR3 DNA follows: TGCGCCAGCAGTTCGACTAGCGGAACAGATACGCAGTATTTT. Residues: CASSSTSGTDTQYF.

The V call is TRBV5-5, the J call TRBJ2-2; TRBD2 might be the D (7 bases). The CDR3 sequence is 15 residues long. Looked up from germline, CDR1 is SGHKS and CDR2 is YYEKEE (reference sequence). V lost 4 bases, J lost 4 bases, and 14 bases lay in between. The chain's CDR3 is CASSAYREGTGELFF. DNA for the CDR3: TGTGCCAGCAGCGCATACAGGGAGGGCACCGGGGAGCTGTTTTTT.

The V call is TRBV28, the J call TRBJ2-2; 7 bases line up with TRBD2. From germline, CDR1 is MDHEN and CDR2 SYDVKM. The CDR3 has 24 residues. V dropped 4 bases and J dropped 3; count of bases not matched to a gene: 32. CDR3 nucleotides: TGTGCCAGCAGTTACCCCTTATATTATGTGGGTTACGGGCTAGCGGCGGGGGACACCGGGGAGCTGTTTTTT. It codes for CASSYPLYYVGYGLAAGDTGELFF.

The chain recombines TRBV6-1 with TRBJ2-1; TRBD1 matches at 10 bases. Germline CDR1 is MNHNS and CDR2 is SASEGT. J was trimmed by 1 base and V by 5 bases; bases with no gene match: 2. CDR3 length: 15 residues. The CDR3 sequence is CASSRTGGSYNEQFF. The CDR3 DNA reads as TGTGCCAGCAGTCGGACAGGGGGGTCCTACAATGAGCAGTTCTTC.

The chain carries TRBV5-1 and TRBJ1-1; 8 nucleotides agree with TRBD1. Germline CDR1 is SGHRS and CDR2 is YFSETQ. With V trimmed by 4 bases and J by 1 base, 6 bases remained unmatched. This CDR3 region has 15 residues. The CDR3 region has the DNA TGCGCCAGCAGCGGAACGACAGGGGAGAACACTGAAGCTTTCTTT. Its translation: CASSGTTGENTEAFF.

The chain couples TRBV18 to TRBJ1-6; a weak D match, TRBD1 (5 bases). V was trimmed by 2 bases and J by 7 bases, leaving 6 bases between them. The CDR3 runs to 13 residues. From germline, CDR1 is KGHSH and CDR2 LQKENI. The chain's CDR3 is CASSPDRNSPLHF. The CDR3 nucleotides read TGTGCCAGCTCACCAGACAGAAATTCACCCCTCCACTTT.

CDR3 protein: CAINLGTGVETQYF. The CDR3 nucleotides are TGTGCCATCAACCTCGGGACAGGGGTAGAGACCCAGTACTTC. V usage is TRBV7-9 and J usage is TRBJ2-5; 10 positions match TRBD1. Germline loops: CDR1 SEHNR, CDR2 FQNEAQ (reference sequence). The CDR3 runs 14 residues. Trimming cost V 10 bases and J 4 bases; bases outside gene matches: 9.

The rearrangement links TRBV9 to TRBJ2-7; TRBD2 is a possible D gene (7 bases). Germline V lookup: CDR1 SGDLS, CDR2 YYNGEE. The CDR3 is 15 residues long. The ends were cut back, 0 bases at V and 3 bases at J, with 13 bases in the middle. CDR3 sequence reads: CASSVGGGGDYEQYF. The CDR3 nucleotides read TGTGCCAGCAGCGTAGGGGGGGGCGGGGACTACGAGCAGTACTTC. The full variable domain, its missing parts supplied by reference TRBV9 and TRBJ2-7, is DSGVTQTPKHLITATGQRVTLRCSPRSGDLSVYWYQQSLDQGLQFLIQYYNGEERAKGNILERFSAQQFPDLHSELNLSSLELGDSALYFCASSVGGGGDYEQYFGPGTRLTVT.

The V gene is TRBV14, the J gene TRBJ1-1; no firm D call. Germline CDR1 SGHDN, CDR2 FVKESK. Trimming cost V 7 bases and J 1 base, with 19 bases left between them. The CDR3 loop spans 16 amino acids. CDR3 DNA sequence: TGTGCCAGCATCGGACCCGAGGGAATAACGAACACTGAAGCTTTCTTT. This gives the protein CASIGPEGITNTEAFF.

The genes are TRBV7-2 and TRBJ1-2, with D maybe TRBD1 (6 bases). The CDR3 length is 13 residues. V lost 3 bases, J lost 4 bases, and 9 bases lay in between. Germline CDR1 SGHTA, CDR2 FQGNSA. The CDR3 sequence: CASSFPGAYGYTF. In nucleotides, the CDR3 is TGTGCCAGCAGCTTCCCAGGGGCCTATGGCTACACCTTC.

The CDR3: CASSPLSYSGNTIYF. Here the CDR3 DNA reads TGTGCCAGCAGCCCACTATCCTACTCTGGAAACACCATATATTTT. The chain is built from TRBV7-2 and TRBJ1-3; D gene ambiguous. Germline V gives CDR1 SGHTA, CDR2 FQGNSA. V shed 5 bases and J shed 0 bases, with 11 bases lying between them. The CDR3 is 15 amino acids.

This CDR3 is CASSQVIMAGGNTEAFF. CDR3 in DNA: TGTGCCAGCAGCCAAGTTATTATGGCAGGGGGGAACACTGAAGCTTTCTTT. This chain joins TRBV4-2 and TRBJ1-1; 7 positions match TRBD1. CDR1 is LGHNA and CDR2 is YNFKEQ in the germline V gene. CDR3 length: 17 amino acids. V lost 1 base to trimming and J lost 1 base; unmatched junction nucleotides: 9.

The chain employs TRBV10-3 and TRBJ1-2, with D possibly matching TRBD1 (5 bases). CDR1 is ENHRY, CDR2 SYGVKD, per germline. V was shortened by 4 bases and J by 0 bases, with 9 bases between the two germline ends. This CDR3 has 14 residues. CDR3 coding DNA: TGTGCCATCAGTGTCCGGGACTCTAACTATGGCTACACCTTC. Translating it yields CAISVRDSNYGYTF.

This clone came up once. The CDR3 DNA sequence: TGTGCCAGCCCCCCGGCTAGCGGGGCATCAGATACGCAGTATTTT. It encodes CASPPASGASDTQYF. V gene TRBV28 combines with J gene TRBJ2-3, with 9 positions matching TRBD2. CDR3 length equals 15 residues. V dropped 8 bases and J dropped 4; count of bases not matched to a gene: 10. Looked up from germline, CDR1 is MDHEN and CDR2 is SYDVKM.

The CDR3, as DNA: TGTGCCATCAGGCCCGGGACAGGGGAGGGTGAGCAGTACTTC. It encodes CAIRPGTGEGEQYF. The rearrangement uses TRBV10-3 and TRBJ2-7, with 10 positions matching TRBD1. The CDR3 is made up of 14 amino acids. Germline V gene lookup returns CDR1 ENHRY and CDR2 SYGVKD. V was clipped by 6 bases and J by 7 bases; unmatched bases: 9.

The CDR3 DNA reads TGTGCCAGCAGCTTCAGGGATACGCAGTATTTT. Amino acids: CASSFRDTQYF. The chain joins TRBV11-2 to TRBJ2-3; D uncertain. The CDR3 runs to 11 residues. Trimming took 3 bases from V and 6 from J, leaving 4 bases between them. Germline lookup yields CDR1 SGHAT and CDR2 FQNNGV.

The gene calls are TRBV29-1 and TRBJ2-5; D uncertain. CDR1 and CDR2 from the germline V gene are SQVTM and ANQGSEA. The length of the CDR3 is 12 residues. The V gene lost 4 bases and the J gene lost 1 base, with 7 bases spanning the gap. The CDR3 sequence is CSVGFSQETQYF. Here the CDR3 DNA reads TGCAGCGTTGGTTTCAGCCAAGAGACCCAGTACTTC.

A note on this clone: The sample contains more than one DNA sequence encoding this CDR3. V usage is TRBV7-2 and J usage is TRBJ1-2, with TRBD1 matching 8 bases. The trim removed 5 bases at V and 6 bases at J, leaving 8 bases unmatched. Looked up from germline, CDR1 is SGHTA and CDR2 is FQGNSA. The CDR3 contains 14 residues. The CDR3 nucleotides read TGTGCCAGCAGCCCGCGACAGGGGCTCGATGGCTACACCTTC. Encoded protein: CASSPRQGLDGYTF.

V gene TRBV7-9 combines with J gene TRBJ2-1; 8 nucleotides line up with TRBD2. CDR1 is SEHNR and CDR2 is FQNEAQ in the germline V gene (reference sequence). This CDR3 is built from 14 residues. V gave up 3 bases and J gave up 9 bases; unmatched junction bases: 7. As DNA, the CDR3 is TGTGCCAGCAGCTTGTGGCGGGGGGATAGTGAGCAGTTCTTC. Translated, it gives CASSLWRGDSEQFF.

V and J are TRBV18 and TRBJ2-7; the D is unclear. Trimming removed 0 bases at V and 2 bases at J, with 5 bases between. There are 13 residues in the CDR3. The germline V gene has CDR1 KGHSH and CDR2 LQKENI. The CDR3 DNA is TGTGCCAGCTCACCACCGTTCGCCTACGAGCAGTACTTC. It translates to CASSPPFAYEQYF.

This clone was seen a single time. The rearrangement links TRBV7-9 to TRBJ2-5; 8 nucleotides match TRBD2. CDR3 length: 14 amino acids. The V gene end was trimmed by 8 bases and the J gene end by 1 base; junction bases not matched to a gene: 6. Germline CDR1 reads SEHNR; CDR2 reads FQNEAQ (reference sequence). Written as DNA, the CDR3 is TGTGCCAGCTTTGATAGCGGGACCCAAGAGACCCAGTACTTC. Amino acids: CASFDSGTQETQYF. Full variable domain (rest looked up from reference TRBV7-9 and TRBJ2-5): DTGVSQNPRHKITKRGQNVTFRCDPISEHNRLYWYRQTLGQGPEFLTYFQNEAQLEKSRLLSDRFSAERPKGSFSTLEIQRTEQGDSAMYLCASFDSGTQETQYFGPGTRLLVL.